The 7 T cell receptor beta chains below were found in one sample sequenced in a study of blood T cell repertoires in COVID-19 (dated by TCRdb to the early 2020s). Library generation was performed with the immunoSEQ multiplex PCR assay. TCRdb holds this immuneACCESS table with in-frame rearrangements only. Some clones are missing; in checked studies, unresolved V genes explain under half, and the rest has no known cause. The sample has about 210,000 clones on record, roughly nine tenths of them singletons. The top ten hold around 1.2% of the sample. The sequenced material came from peripheral blood. The origin of the receptors is a man aged 25-45 years with acute or convalescent COVID-19.

The V and J genes are TRBV7-8 and TRBJ2-3; TRBD1 might be the D (5 bases). The CDR3 sequence is 15 residues long. Deletions cut 0 bases from V and 2 bases from J, with 9 bases between. CDR1 is SGHVS, CDR2 FQNEAQ, per germline. CDR3 sequence: CASSLAGRITDTQYF. CDR3 sequence (DNA): TGTGCCAGCAGCTTAGCGGGGCGGATCACAGATACGCAGTATTTT.

V gene TRBV11-2 combines with J gene TRBJ1-3; D might be TRBD1 (5 bases). The CDR3 totals 15 residues. The ends were cut back, 0 bases at V and 4 bases at J, with 10 bases in the middle. Germline CDR1 reads SGHAT; CDR2 reads FQNNGV. The CDR3 sequence is CASSLDYQGGNTIYF. CDR3 coding DNA: TGTGCCAGCAGCTTAGATTACCAGGGAGGAAACACCATATATTTT.

The chain couples TRBV6-1 to TRBJ2-1, with D perhaps matching TRBD2 (6 bases). The germline gives CDR1 MNHNS, CDR2 SASEGT. This CDR3 has 15 amino acids. V lost 2 bases and J lost 7, with 15 bases in between. CDR3 in DNA: TGTGCCAGCAGTGAATTTCTCATCGGGGGAAATGAGCAGTTCTTC. Residues: CASSEFLIGGNEQFF.

This chain joins TRBV4-1 and TRBJ2-1, with 14 nucleotides matching TRBD2. V lost 2 bases to trimming and J lost 8 bases; unmatched junction nucleotides: 5. There are 16 residues in the CDR3. Germline CDR1 is MGHRA and CDR2 is YSYEKL. CDR3 in DNA: TGCGCCAGCAGCCAATCGACTAGCGGGGGGGCCGATGAGCAGTTCTTC. It translates to CASSQSTSGGADEQFF.

V gene TRBV29-1 combines with J gene TRBJ1-4; unclear D gene. CDR3 length equals 12 residues. V lost 1 base and J 5 bases, leaving 5 bases between the germline ends. Germline CDR1 reads SQVTM; CDR2 reads ANQGSEA. The DNA of the CDR3 is TGCAGCGTTGAAGGGCAGAATGAAAAACTGTTTTTT. Protein sequence: CSVEGQNEKLFF.

This chain links TRBV15 with TRBJ2-1, with D maybe TRBD2 (6 bases). The germline V gene has CDR1 LNHNV and CDR2 YYDKDF (reference sequence). V lost 0 bases and J lost 4, with 19 bases in between. The CDR3 is 18 residues long. The CDR3 region has the DNA TGTGCCACCAGCAGAGACTTTTTCGGGGGTGGAGTTTACAATGAGCAGTTCTTC. As protein: CATSRDFFGGGVYNEQFF.

The chain employs TRBV2 and TRBJ1-4; TRBD1 might be the D (6 bases). V dropped 3 bases and J dropped 4 bases, with 18 bases sitting between them. Germline V gene data show CDR1 as SNHLY and CDR2 as FYNNEI. The CDR3 is made up of 17 amino acids. CDR3 DNA: TGTGCCAGCAGTGAGCCAGTCCTCCGGGACAATAATGAAAAACTGTTTTTT. This gives the protein CASSEPVLRDNNEKLFF.